This T cell receptor beta chain was recovered during a study of T cell repertoires in cytomegalovirus infection. Overall study context: Through public TCR beta signatures, both CMV infection and matching HLA type were indicated.

Comments on this clonotype: Its antigen is currently unknown.

The germline CDR1 and CDR2 sequences are MGHRA and YSYEKL. CDR3 size: 14 residues. V was trimmed by 1 base and J by 0 bases, leaving 4 bases between them. Study outcomes and limitations: CMV-specific TCR beta clonotypes restricted by HLA-C dominated the ex vivo response.

From the reads, TCRdb called clonotypes with MiXCR, one entry per CDR3 protein. The sample includes about 770,000 distinct CDR3 sequences, just under 30% of them seen just once. The V and J genes are TRBV4-1 and TRBJ1-3; unclear D gene. The sequences come from cultured CD8+ T cells from PBMCs, collected from culture after CMV antigen stimulation. This receptor was identified in a human donor in good health (CMV status not recorded). Some clones in this sample may be carry-over from other donors' samples. The CDR3 DNA sequence: TGCGCCAGCAGCCAAGCCACCTCTGGAAACACCATATATTTT. As protein: CASSQATSGNTIYF.